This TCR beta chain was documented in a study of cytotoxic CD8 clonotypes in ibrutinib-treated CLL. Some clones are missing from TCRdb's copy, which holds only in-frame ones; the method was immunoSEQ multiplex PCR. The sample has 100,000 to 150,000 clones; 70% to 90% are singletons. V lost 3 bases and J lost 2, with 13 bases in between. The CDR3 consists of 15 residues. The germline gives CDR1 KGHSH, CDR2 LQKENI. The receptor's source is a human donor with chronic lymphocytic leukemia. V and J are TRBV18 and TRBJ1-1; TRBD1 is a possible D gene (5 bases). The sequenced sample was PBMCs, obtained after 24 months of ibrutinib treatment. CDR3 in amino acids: CASSPSTGRNTEAFF. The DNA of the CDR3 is TGTGCCAGCTCACCGTCCACAGGCCGAAACACTGAAGCTTTCTTT.